This T cell receptor (beta chain) was captured in a study of T cells in Graves' hyperthyroidism and ophthalmopathy. The germline gives CDR1 LGHDT, CDR2 YNNKEL (reference sequence). Unmatched junction bases numbered 10, after V lost 4 bases and J lost 8 bases. The CDR3 is made up of 16 amino acids. Whole-study results and caveats: Blood held most thyroid clonotypes expanded above 0.001 frequency.

Graves' hyperthyroidism without ophthalmopathy progression within 18 months was termed stable. These patients, aged 18 to 65, had recently diagnosed hyperthyroidism lasting under 2 months. Criteria for exclusion of patients were uncontrolled infection, other autoimmune disease, pregnancy or lactation. This clonotype was counted ten times or more. Its specificity is unknown. RNA transcripts gave rise to amplified TCR beta CDR3 regions. Using the HTBI primer set, a first-round RT-PCR was run on the TCR CDR3. One entry per CDR3 protein, called by TCRdb with MiXCR from the multiplex PCR reads. The sample records over 500,000 distinct CDR3 sequences, 14% being singletons.

The specimen sequenced was blood. The chain recombines TRBV3-1 with TRBJ1-4; 10 bases line up with TRBD1. This receptor was identified in a woman aged 40-49 years with Graves' hyperthyroidism. Here the CDR3 reads CASSPNLGTGVEKLFF. Written as DNA, the CDR3 is TGTGCCAGCAGCCCAAACCTAGGGACAGGGGTAGAAAAACTGTTTTTT.